This TCR beta chain was captured in a study of cytomegalovirus exposure and HLA in healthy donors. This clone was observed a handful of times. 13 Jbeta primers and 60 Vbeta primers were used for the PCR. TCRdb's table, derived via immunoSEQ multiplex PCR, lists solely in-frame clones and lacks some. Here the sample spans 200,000 or so clones, 82% being singletons. V lost 0 bases and J 8 bases, leaving 14 bases between the germline ends. This CDR3 is 15 amino acids long. Germline assignment: CDR1 SGHTA and CDR2 FQGNSA. The chain recombines TRBV7-2 with TRBJ2-4; perhaps TRBD2 as D (5 bases). This TCR derives from a boy aged 2-9 years in good health and CMV-seronegative. Sequencing was carried out using PBMCs. The CDR3 region is CASSLARSGKHIQYF. The DNA of the CDR3 is TGTGCCAGCAGCTTAGCCCGGTCGGGGAAGCACATTCAGTACTTC.